The 12 T cell receptor beta chains reported below all come from one sample, sequenced in a study of blood T cell repertoires in COVID-19. Sequenced by immunoSEQ multiplex PCR; TCRdb stores in-frame clones only, minus some. The repertoire holds around 230,000 clones, roughly 85% seen once, with more than 4.5% in the top ten. Material for sequencing was peripheral blood. The source is a man aged 45 to 65 with COVID-19, enrolled during active disease.

The chain couples TRBV28 to TRBJ1-2, with TRBD1 identical over 8 bases. This CDR3 is built from 16 residues. With 4 bases clipped from V and 3 bases from J, the junction kept 10 bases outside the gene matches. Germline V gives CDR1 MDHEN, CDR2 SYDVKM. The CDR3 here is CASSSPAGGADYGYTF. For the CDR3, the DNA is TGTGCCAGCAGTTCCCCCGCAGGGGGCGCTGACTATGGCTACACCTTC.

The rearrangement uses TRBV2 and TRBJ2-6; a possible D gene is TRBD2 (6 bases). CDR1 is SNHLY and CDR2 is FYNNEI in the germline V gene. The CDR3 has 14 amino acids. V was cut by 9 bases and J by 2 bases, with 11 bases left in between. CDR3 DNA: TGTGCCAGAGAGGAGGGGACTGGGGCCAACGTCCTGACTTTC. Protein sequence: CAREEGTGANVLTF. Using reference TRBV2 and TRBJ2-6 for the parts outside the CDR3, the full variable domain is EPEVTQTPSHQVTQMGQEVILRCVPISNHLYFYWYRQILGQKVEFLVSFYNNEISEKSEIFDDQFSVERPDGSNFTLKIRSTKLEDSAMYFCAREEGTGANVLTFGAGSRLTVL.

This rearrangement joins TRBV5-1 to TRBJ1-6; D is perhaps TRBD1 (5 bases). CDR3 length: 13 amino acids. Germline V gives CDR1 SGHRS, CDR2 YFSETQ. The V and J ends lost 4 bases and 8 bases respectively, with 10 bases between them. The CDR3 sequence: CASSPGHHSPLHF. The CDR3 DNA reads as TGCGCCAGCAGCCCCGGACATCATTCACCCCTCCACTTT.

This chain links TRBV24-1 with TRBJ2-5, with 10 bases matching TRBD1. The length of the CDR3 is 17 residues. The V gene end was trimmed by 3 bases and the J gene end by 3 bases; junction bases not matched to a gene: 9. Germline CDR1 is KGHDR and CDR2 is SFDVKD. The CDR3 coding sequence is TGTGCCACCAGTGATCCCGGGACAGGGGACGATGAAGAGACCCAGTACTTC. Its protein is CATSDPGTGDDEETQYF.

The chain employs TRBV4-2 and TRBJ2-2, with 7 nucleotides matching TRBD1. The CDR3 runs 14 residues. Germline loops: CDR1 LGHNA, CDR2 YNFKEQ. The trim removed 8 bases at V and 6 bases at J, leaving 9 bases unmatched. The CDR3 here is CASETGKKAGELFF. The DNA for the CDR3 is TGTGCCAGCGAGACAGGGAAGAAGGCCGGGGAGCTGTTTTTT.

The V and J genes are TRBV19 and TRBJ1-3; D gene ambiguous. V dropped 6 bases and J dropped 0 bases, with 9 bases sitting between them. Per the germline V gene, CDR1 is LNHDA and CDR2 is SQIVND (reference sequence). This CDR3 region has 14 residues. CDR3 bases: TGTGCCAGTAGCTCGGGGAACTCTGGAAACACCATATATTTT. Translating gives CASSSGNSGNTIYF.

The chain is built from TRBV3-1 (or the pseudogene TRBV3-2) and TRBJ1-4; 8 nucleotides line up with TRBD1. The CDR3 runs 16 residues. CDR1 is LGHDT and CDR2 is YNNKEL in the germline V gene (reference sequence). With 4 bases clipped from V and 0 bases from J, the junction kept 4 bases outside the gene matches. The CDR3 here is CASSPQGVATNEKLFF. The CDR3 nucleotides are TGTGCCAGCAGCCCACAGGGGGTAGCAACTAATGAAAAACTGTTTTTT.

The rearrangement joins TRBV4-1 to TRBJ2-1, with TRBD1 matching 7 bases. V was clipped by 3 bases and J by 2 bases; unmatched bases: 7. This CDR3 spans 16 amino acids. Germline assignment: CDR1 MGHRA and CDR2 YSYEKL. The CDR3 loop is CASSHGRGTAYNEQFF. The CDR3 DNA follows: TGCGCCAGCAGCCACGGAAGGGGGACAGCCTACAATGAGCAGTTCTTC.

The chain links TRBV5-1 to TRBJ2-3; 9 bases align to TRBD2. The trim removed 7 bases at V and 1 base at J, leaving 4 bases unmatched. The CDR3 contains 14 residues. Per the germline V gene, CDR1 is SGHRS and CDR2 is YFSETQ. CDR3 nucleotides: TGCGCCAGCGTCAGGACTAGCGGCACAGATACGCAGTATTTT. The encoded protein is CASVRTSGTDTQYF.

V and J are TRBV14 and TRBJ2-7; possible D gene TRBD1, 6 bases. The CDR3 has 14 residues. In germline, CDR1 is SGHDN, CDR2 FVKESK. With 4 bases removed from V and 1 base from J, the gap between germline ends came to 11 bases. As DNA, the CDR3 is TGTGCCAGCAGCCGCGGCACAGGGTCCTACGAGCAGTACTTC. Translation gives CASSRGTGSYEQYF. The full variable domain, completed using reference TRBV14 and TRBJ2-7, is EAGVTQFPSHSVIEKGQTVTLRCDPISGHDNLYWYRRVMGKEIKFLLHFVKESKQDESGMPNNRFLAERTGGTYSTLKVQPAELEDSGVYFCASSRGTGSYEQYFGPGTRLTVT.

V and J are TRBV5-1 and TRBJ2-5; D is perhaps TRBD2 (6 bases). V lost 0 bases, J lost 2 bases, and 11 bases lay in between. The length of the CDR3 is 15 residues. In germline, CDR1 is SGHRS, CDR2 YFSETQ. CDR3 in DNA: TGCGCCAGCAGCTTGGCAAGGGGACTGCAAGAGACCCAGTACTTC. Translation: CASSLARGLQETQYF.

This clone is a singleton in its sample. The CDR3 DNA follows: TGTGCCAGCAAGACAGGGGGCTCTGGGGCCAACGTCCTGACTTTC. Amino acid sequence: CASKTGGSGANVLTF. V gene TRBV2 combines with J gene TRBJ2-6; 9 bases map to TRBD1. Germline trimming cut 7 bases from V and 0 bases from J; bases unmatched to any gene: 1. CDR1 and CDR2 (germline): SNHLY, FYNNEI. The CDR3 is 15 residues long.